These 20 T cell receptor beta chains share one sample of origin, sequenced in a study of OX40 agonist ivuxolimab in advanced cancers. The table came from immunoSEQ multiplex PCR; TCRdb's copy has only in-frame clones and leaves some out. The repertoire consists of 65,000 to 85,000 clones, with approximately 94% occurring once and the leading ten covering 13% to 15%. The source material was CD4+ or CD8+ T cells sorted from blood, sampled in a trial of the OX40 agonist ivuxolimab. The receptors were sampled from an adult with an advanced solid tumor such as melanoma, head and neck, liver or kidney cancer.

The chain combines TRBV19 with TRBJ1-1; 7 bases align to TRBD1. The CDR3 consists of 13 residues. The trim removed 3 bases at V and 5 bases at J, leaving 3 bases unmatched. Per the germline V gene, CDR1 is LNHDA and CDR2 is SQIVND (reference sequence). CDR3 bases: TGTGCCAGTAGTATCACAGGGGTAACTGAAGCTTTCTTT. The encoded protein is CASSITGVTEAFF.

V gene TRBV7-3 combines with J gene TRBJ2-6, with D possibly TRBD2 on 5 matching bases. The V end was cut by 1 base, the J end by 0 bases, with 13 bases between. The CDR3 consists of 18 residues. Germline-derived CDR1 and CDR2 are SGHTA and FQGTGA. The CDR3: CASSLIRDKGSGANVLTF. CDR3 DNA: TGTGCCAGCAGCTTAATCCGGGATAAGGGCTCTGGGGCCAACGTCCTGACTTTC. The full variable domain, completed using reference TRBV7-3 and TRBJ2-6, is GAGVSQTPSNKVTEKGKYVELRCDPISGHTALYWYRQSLGQGPEFLIYFQGTGAADDSGLPNDRFFAVRPEGSVSTLKIQRTERGDSAVYLCASSLIRDKGSGANVLTFGAGSRLTVL.

This chain joins TRBV4-3 and TRBJ1-3, with D hard to call. The CDR3 covers 18 residues. Trimming took off 0 bases at V and 2 bases at J, with 17 bases between the two ends. Germline lookup yields CDR1 LGHNA and CDR2 YSLEER. Written as DNA, the CDR3 is TGCGCCAGCAGCCAAGATCTTGGTAGGCTGGTGGCTGGAAACACCATATATTTT. This codes for CASSQDLGRLVAGNTIYF.

This clone has only one observation. The chain combines TRBV19 with TRBJ2-1; 7 bases map to TRBD2. The germline V gene encodes CDR1 LNHDA and CDR2 SQIVND (reference sequence). V lost 5 bases and J lost 3; bases outside the gene matches: 13. This CDR3 has 17 residues. In nucleotides, the CDR3 is TGTGCCAGTAGTGTAGCCCCGACTAGCTCCTACTACAATGAGCAGTTCTTC. Protein: CASSVAPTSSYYNEQFF.

The chain joins TRBV19 to TRBJ1-2; TRBD1 is a possible D gene (5 bases). CDR1 LNHDA and CDR2 SQIVND come from the germline V gene (reference sequence). V lost 3 bases, J lost 6 bases, and 8 bases lay in between. The CDR3 is 12 amino acids. The CDR3 DNA reads as TGTGCCAGTAGTATTGGGGGAAATGGCTACACCTTC. Its translation: CASSIGGNGYTF.

The chain is built from TRBV6-5 and TRBJ2-1; 8 positions agree with TRBD2. Germline CDR1 MNHEY, CDR2 SVGAGI. V dropped 5 bases and J dropped 8; count of bases not matched to a gene: 11. The CDR3 runs 15 residues. The CDR3 here is CASSLTSGKRDEQFF. The CDR3 region has the DNA TGTGCCAGCAGTCTTACTAGCGGCAAGCGCGATGAGCAGTTCTTC.

The chain carries TRBV29-1 and TRBJ2-3; 9 positions agree with TRBD2. With V trimmed by 7 bases and J by 2 bases, 4 bases remained unmatched. Germline V gene data show CDR1 as SQVTM and CDR2 as ANQGSEA. The CDR3 totals 13 residues. DNA for the CDR3: TGCAGCGCCGTAGCGGGAGACACAGATACGCAGTATTTT. This translates into CSAVAGDTDTQYF.

The chain joins TRBV25-1 to TRBJ2-3; D remains ambiguous. The CDR3 spans 13 residues. Trimming removed 4 bases from V and 3 bases from J, with 8 bases in between. Germline lookup yields CDR1 MGHDK and CDR2 SYGVNS. The CDR3 sequence is CASSAWATDTQYF. CDR3 DNA sequence: TGTGCCAGCAGTGCCTGGGCAACAGATACGCAGTATTTT. The entire variable domain, with the rest obtained from reference TRBV25-1 and TRBJ2-3, is as follows: EADIYQTPRYLVIGTGKKITLECSQTMGHDKMYWYQQDPGMELHLIHYSYGVNSTEKGDLSSESTVSRIRTEHFPLTLESARPSHTSQYLCASSAWATDTQYFGPGTRLTVL.

V and J are TRBV6-5 and TRBJ1-2; 7 bases line up with TRBD1. Germline V gene sequence: CDR1 MNHEY, CDR2 SVGAGI. V lost 2 bases to trimming and J lost 8 bases; unmatched junction nucleotides: 11. The CDR3 has 15 residues. CDR3 coding DNA: TGTGCCAGCAGTTACGGGGCCAGGGGGATCGAAGGCTACACCTTC. It codes for CASSYGARGIEGYTF.

The chain recombines TRBV27 with TRBJ2-1; the D gene is possibly TRBD2 (6 bases). The CDR3 spans 15 residues. Per germline, CDR1 MNHEY and CDR2 SMNVEV (reference sequence). V was cut by 6 bases and J by 7 bases, with 19 bases left in between. The CDR3 protein is CASRTGTFNGNEQFF. The CDR3 DNA follows: TGTGCCAGCAGGACCGGGACTTTTAACGGGAATGAGCAGTTCTTC.

This clone was recorded only once. V is TRBV7-6 and J is TRBJ2-2; 9 bases line up with TRBD2. Losses at the gene ends were 5 bases for V and 3 bases for J; bases not matched to a gene: 22. There are 21 residues in the CDR3. Germline lookup yields CDR1 SGHVS and CDR2 FNYEAQ. CDR3 coding DNA: TGTGCCAGCAGCCCGAACATGAGGCCAGCGCGGGAGGGGCTGGACACCGGGGAGCTGTTTTTT. This sequence encodes CASSPNMRPAREGLDTGELFF.

This chain links TRBV12-5 with TRBJ1-1; TRBD1 might be the D (6 bases). Trimming removed 6 bases from V and 8 bases from J, with 19 bases in between. Germline CDR1 LGHNT, CDR2 FRNRAP. CDR3 length equals 14 residues. The CDR3 loop reads CASGLQGPGVEAFF. The CDR3 DNA reads as TGTGCTAGTGGCCTCCAGGGGCCTGGAGTGGAAGCTTTCTTT.

V usage is TRBV27 and J usage is TRBJ2-1; TRBD2 matches 10 bases. V lost 10 bases, J lost 4 bases, and 13 bases stayed unmatched. CDR1 and CDR2 from the germline V gene are MNHEY and SMNVEV (reference sequence). The CDR3 contains 16 residues. The CDR3: CATREVGTSVYNEQFF. In DNA form, the CDR3 reads TGTGCCACCAGAGAGGTGGGGACTAGCGTATACAATGAGCAGTTCTTC.

This chain uses TRBV5-1 with TRBJ1-1; D is perhaps TRBD1 (5 bases). Looked up from germline, CDR1 is SGHRS and CDR2 is YFSETQ. V was shortened by 0 bases and J by 5 bases, with 14 bases between the two germline ends. CDR3 length: 15 amino acids. The CDR3 here is CASSLVGGVGTEAFF. In nucleotides, the CDR3 is TGCGCCAGCAGCTTGGTTGGAGGGGTGGGGACTGAAGCTTTCTTT.

The chain recombines TRBV7-2 with TRBJ1-5; maybe TRBD1 (6 bases). Trimming removed 1 base from V and 4 bases from J, with 14 bases in between. CDR1 is SGHTA, CDR2 FQGNSA, per germline. The CDR3 covers 16 residues. The CDR3 DNA is TGTGCCAGCAGCTTAGTTGTGGGGGCAAGGAATCAGCCCCAGCATTTT. Protein product: CASSLVVGARNQPQHF.

The CDR3 here is CASLLRANEKLFF. The CDR3 nucleotides read TGTGCCAGTCTCCTCAGGGCTAATGAAAAACTGTTTTTT. The rearrangement links TRBV2 to TRBJ1-4; D perhaps matches TRBD1 (5 bases). This CDR3 spans 13 amino acids. In germline, CDR1 is SNHLY, CDR2 FYNNEI. V was trimmed by 9 bases and J by 3 bases, leaving 11 bases between them.

This clone was found a few times. This chain uses TRBV4-1 with TRBJ1-1; no firm D call. This CDR3 has 14 amino acids. Germline lookup yields CDR1 MGHRA and CDR2 YSYEKL. The V gene lost 2 bases and the J gene lost 0 bases, with 7 bases spanning the gap. CDR3 residues: CASSQTGVNTEAFF. The CDR3 DNA is TGCGCCAGCAGCCAAACCGGAGTGAACACTGAAGCTTTCTTT.

V is TRBV7-9 and J is TRBJ2-2; 7 bases agree with TRBD1. Germline loops: CDR1 SEHNR, CDR2 FQNEAQ (reference sequence). The junction had 9 bases not matched to a gene; V was cut back by 2 bases and J by 6 bases. The CDR3 runs to 16 residues. CDR3 DNA: TGTGCCAGCAGCTTAACGGACAGGCCGGGTGCCGGGGAGCTGTTTTTT. Its protein is CASSLTDRPGAGELFF.

This chain uses TRBV19 with TRBJ1-5; D is perhaps TRBD1 (6 bases). Deletions cut 3 bases from V and 5 bases from J, with 14 bases between. Germline values: CDR1 LNHDA, CDR2 SQIVND (reference sequence). This CDR3 has 15 amino acids. CDR3 protein: CASSMSGDTYQPQHF. DNA for the CDR3: TGTGCCAGTAGTATGTCTGGGGACACCTATCAGCCCCAGCATTTT.

This sequence joins TRBV19 and TRBJ1-3; no firm D call. Trimming left V 3 bases short and J 4 bases short, with 16 bases between. CDR3 length: 16 residues. CDR1 and CDR2 from the germline V gene are LNHDA and SQIVND (reference sequence). Here the CDR3 DNA reads TGTGCCAGTAGTATTGGCGGGTCCCCAGCGGGAAACACCATATATTTT. It specifies CASSIGGSPAGNTIYF.